This TCR beta chain comes out of a study of OX40 agonist ivuxolimab in advanced cancers. The method was immunoSEQ multiplex PCR; TCRdb's version includes in-frame clones alone and lacks a portion of them. The sample records some 20,000 clones, about three quarters being singletons. CDR1 is SGHAT and CDR2 is FQNNGV in the germline V gene. The V end lost 2 bases, the J end lost 2 bases, and 7 bases lay between the germline ends. The CDR3 is 14 amino acids. Concerning this clone: Its antigen is undetermined.

Autoimmune disease history or systemic immunosuppression led to patients being barred. Study-level points and caveats: The authors did not determine the antigen specificity of the expanded peripheral T cells.

The rearrangement joins TRBV11-2 to TRBJ2-1, with D unresolved. This clonotype was obtained from an adult with an advanced solid tumor such as melanoma, head and neck, liver or kidney cancer. The source was CD4+ or CD8+ T cells sorted from blood, collected in a trial of the OX40 agonist ivuxolimab. CDR3 DNA: TGTGCCAGCAGCTTAAGGTTGGCCTACAATGAGCAGTTCTTC. Its protein is CASSLRLAYNEQFF.